This T cell receptor (beta chain) was recorded in a study of cytotoxic CD8 clonotypes in ibrutinib-treated CLL. TCRdb keeps only in-frame clones here, not all; method: immunoSEQ multiplex PCR. Among more than 300,000 clones listed, almost 80% were seen once. Germline CDR1 MGHRA, CDR2 YSYEKL. There are 18 residues in the CDR3. V dropped 0 bases and J dropped 1; count of bases not matched to a gene: 1. The receptor was derived from a human donor with chronic lymphocytic leukemia. The material was PBMCs, obtained before ibrutinib treatment. V gene TRBV4-1 combines with J gene TRBJ2-1, with TRBD2 matching over 15 bases. CDR3 residues: CASSQDGLAGGSYNEQFF. The CDR3 DNA sequence: TGCGCCAGCAGCCAAGATGGACTAGCGGGAGGGTCCTACAATGAGCAGTTCTTC.